Described below is a single T cell receptor (beta chain) sequence and its context. This entry belongs to a study of blood T cell repertoires in COVID-19. The CDR3 extends over 14 amino acids. CDR1 and CDR2 (germline): SEHNR, FQNEAQ (reference sequence). V shed 4 bases and J 4 bases; nucleotides not matched to a gene: 1. TCRdb's copy holds only in-frame clones and misses some; the assay was immunoSEQ multiplex PCR. The sample records under 130,000 clones, 69% being singletons. This TCR was recovered from an elderly man with acute or convalescent COVID-19. The sequencing input was peripheral blood. The chain employs TRBV7-9 and TRBJ1-6, with TRBD1 matching over 7 bases. Here the CDR3 DNA reads TGTGCCAGCAGCTCGGGACAGTATAATTCACCCCTCCACTTT. Translating gives CASSSGQYNSPLHF.